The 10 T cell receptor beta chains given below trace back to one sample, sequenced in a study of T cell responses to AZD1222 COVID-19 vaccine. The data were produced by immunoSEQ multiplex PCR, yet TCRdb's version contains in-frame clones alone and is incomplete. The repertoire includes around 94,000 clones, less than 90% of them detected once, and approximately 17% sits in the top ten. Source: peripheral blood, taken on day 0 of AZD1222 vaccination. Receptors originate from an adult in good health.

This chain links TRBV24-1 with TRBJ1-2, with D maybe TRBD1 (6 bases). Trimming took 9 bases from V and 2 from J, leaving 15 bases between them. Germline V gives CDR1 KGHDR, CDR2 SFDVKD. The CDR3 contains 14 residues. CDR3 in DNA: TGTGCCACCGGGGGGGCAGAAGTCAACTATGGCTACACCTTC. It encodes CATGGAEVNYGYTF.

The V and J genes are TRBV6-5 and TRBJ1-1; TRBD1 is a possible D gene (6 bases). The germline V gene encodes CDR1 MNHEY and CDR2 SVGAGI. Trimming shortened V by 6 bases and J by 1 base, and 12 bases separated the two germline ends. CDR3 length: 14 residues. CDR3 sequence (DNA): TGTGCCAGCAGCTACAGGGTTGAGAACACTGAAGCTTTCTTT. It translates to CASSYRVENTEAFF.

DNA of the CDR3: TGTGCCAGCAGTTACTTTCCTGACAGGGGTTACACCGGGGAGCTGTTTTTT. This codes for CASSYFPDRGYTGELFF. This chain connects TRBV6-2 or TRBV6-3 to TRBJ2-2; 8 bases line up with TRBD1. This CDR3 spans 17 amino acids. Unmatched junction bases numbered 7, after V lost 1 base and J lost 3 bases. Germline CDR1 reads MNHEY; CDR2 reads SVGEGT.

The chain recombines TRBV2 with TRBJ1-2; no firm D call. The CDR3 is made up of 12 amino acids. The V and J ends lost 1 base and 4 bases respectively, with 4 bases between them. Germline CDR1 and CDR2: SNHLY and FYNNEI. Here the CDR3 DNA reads TGTGCCAGCAGTGAAGGCGCCTATGGCTACACCTTC. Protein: CASSEGAYGYTF.

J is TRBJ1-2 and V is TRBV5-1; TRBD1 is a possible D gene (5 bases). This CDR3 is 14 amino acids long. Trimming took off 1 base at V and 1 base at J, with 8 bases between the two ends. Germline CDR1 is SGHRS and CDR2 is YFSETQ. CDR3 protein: CASSLSGFNYGYTF. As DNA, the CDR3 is TGCGCCAGCAGCTTGTCAGGGTTTAACTATGGCTACACCTTC.

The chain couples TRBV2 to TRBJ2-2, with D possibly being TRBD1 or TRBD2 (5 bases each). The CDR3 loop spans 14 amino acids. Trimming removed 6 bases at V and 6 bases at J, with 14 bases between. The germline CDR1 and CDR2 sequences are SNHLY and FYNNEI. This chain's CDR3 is CASSLDGGPGELFF. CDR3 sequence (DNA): TGTGCCAGCAGCCTTGATGGGGGTCCCGGGGAGCTGTTTTTT.

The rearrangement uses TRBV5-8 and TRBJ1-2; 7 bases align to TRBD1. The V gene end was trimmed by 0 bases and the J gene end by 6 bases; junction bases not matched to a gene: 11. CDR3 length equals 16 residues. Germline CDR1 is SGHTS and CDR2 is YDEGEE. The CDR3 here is CASSLVHLTGTHGYTF. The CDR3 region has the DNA TGTGCCAGCAGCTTGGTTCACCTGACAGGGACCCATGGCTACACCTTC.

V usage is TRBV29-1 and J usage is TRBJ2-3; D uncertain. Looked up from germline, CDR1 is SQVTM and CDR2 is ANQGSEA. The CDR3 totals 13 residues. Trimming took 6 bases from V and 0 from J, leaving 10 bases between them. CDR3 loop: CSVRTASTDTQYF. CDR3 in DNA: TGCAGCGTCCGGACCGCTAGCACAGATACGCAGTATTTT.

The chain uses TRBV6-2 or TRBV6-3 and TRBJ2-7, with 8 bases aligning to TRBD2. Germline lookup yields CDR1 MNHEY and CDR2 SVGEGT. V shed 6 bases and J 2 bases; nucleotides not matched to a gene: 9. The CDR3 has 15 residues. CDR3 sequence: CASSRASGSTYEQYV. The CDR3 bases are TGTGCCAGCAGCCGCGCTAGCGGGTCCACCTACGAGCAGTACGTC.

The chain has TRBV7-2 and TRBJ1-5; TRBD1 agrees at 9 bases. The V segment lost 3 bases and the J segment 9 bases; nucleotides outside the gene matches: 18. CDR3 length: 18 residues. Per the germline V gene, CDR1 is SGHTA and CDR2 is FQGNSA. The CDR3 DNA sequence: TGTGCCAGCAGCTTGGGGGCTGGGACAGGGTTCGTCCAGAGGCCCCAGCATTTT. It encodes CASSLGAGTGFVQRPQHF.